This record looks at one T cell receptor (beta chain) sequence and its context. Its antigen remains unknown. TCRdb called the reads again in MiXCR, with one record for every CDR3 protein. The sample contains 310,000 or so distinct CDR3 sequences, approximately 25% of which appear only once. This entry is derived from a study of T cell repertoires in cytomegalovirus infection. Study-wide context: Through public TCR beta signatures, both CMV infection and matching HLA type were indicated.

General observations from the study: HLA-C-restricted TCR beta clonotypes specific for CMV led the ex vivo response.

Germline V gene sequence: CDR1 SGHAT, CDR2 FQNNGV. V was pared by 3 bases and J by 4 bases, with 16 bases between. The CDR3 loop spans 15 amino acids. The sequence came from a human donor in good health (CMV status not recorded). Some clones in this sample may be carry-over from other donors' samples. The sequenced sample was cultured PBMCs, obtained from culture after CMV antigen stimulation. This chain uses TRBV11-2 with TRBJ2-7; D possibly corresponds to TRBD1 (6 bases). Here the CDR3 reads CASSFQGSFAYEQYF. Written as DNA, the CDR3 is TGTGCCAGCAGCTTCCAGGGGAGTTTTGCTTACGAGCAGTACTTC.